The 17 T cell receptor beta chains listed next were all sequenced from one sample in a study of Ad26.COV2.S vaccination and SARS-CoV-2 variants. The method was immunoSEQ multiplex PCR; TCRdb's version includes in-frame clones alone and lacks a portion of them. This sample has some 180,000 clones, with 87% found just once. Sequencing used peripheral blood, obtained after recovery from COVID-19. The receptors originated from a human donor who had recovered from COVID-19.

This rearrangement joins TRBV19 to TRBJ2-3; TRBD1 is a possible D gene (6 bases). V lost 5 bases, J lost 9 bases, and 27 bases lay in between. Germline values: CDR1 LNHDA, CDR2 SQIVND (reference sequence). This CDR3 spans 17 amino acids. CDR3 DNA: TGTGCCAGTAGTCCCGCGGCCAGGGGCCTCAAGTTGGGGACGCAGTATTTT. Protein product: CASSPAARGLKLGTQYF.

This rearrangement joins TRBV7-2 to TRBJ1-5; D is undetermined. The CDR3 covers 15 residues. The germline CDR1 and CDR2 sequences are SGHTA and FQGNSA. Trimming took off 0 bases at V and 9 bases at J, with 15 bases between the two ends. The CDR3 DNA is TGTGCCAGCAGCTTAGCGCCCCACGGAGACTCGCCCCAGCATTTT. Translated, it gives CASSLAPHGDSPQHF.

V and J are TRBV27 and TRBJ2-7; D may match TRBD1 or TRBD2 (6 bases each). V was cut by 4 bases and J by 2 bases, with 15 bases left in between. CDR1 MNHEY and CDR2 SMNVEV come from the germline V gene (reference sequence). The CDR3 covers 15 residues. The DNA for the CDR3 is TGTGCCAGCAGTTACCTGGCGGGACACACCTACGAGCAGTACTTC. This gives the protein CASSYLAGHTYEQYF.

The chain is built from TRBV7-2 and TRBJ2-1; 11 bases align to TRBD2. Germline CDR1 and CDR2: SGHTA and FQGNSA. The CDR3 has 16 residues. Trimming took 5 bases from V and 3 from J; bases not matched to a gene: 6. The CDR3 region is CASSHALAGGYNEQFF. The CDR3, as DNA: TGTGCCAGCAGCCACGCCCTAGCGGGGGGCTACAATGAGCAGTTCTTC.

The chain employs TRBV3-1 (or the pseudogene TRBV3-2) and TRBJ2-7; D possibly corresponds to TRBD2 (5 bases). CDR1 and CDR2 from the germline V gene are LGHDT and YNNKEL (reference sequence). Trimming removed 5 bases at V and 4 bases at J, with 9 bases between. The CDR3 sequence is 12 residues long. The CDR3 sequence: CASSSWEYEQYF. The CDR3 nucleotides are TGTGCCAGCAGCTCTTGGGAGTACGAGCAGTACTTC.

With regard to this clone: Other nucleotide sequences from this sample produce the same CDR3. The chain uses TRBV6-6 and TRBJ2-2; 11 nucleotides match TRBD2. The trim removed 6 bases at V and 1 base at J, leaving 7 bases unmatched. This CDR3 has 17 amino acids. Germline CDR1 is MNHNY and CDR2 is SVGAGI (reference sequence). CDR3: CASSRSGLAGNTGELFF. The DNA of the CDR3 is TGTGCCAGCAGCCGATCAGGACTAGCGGGGAACACCGGGGAGCTGTTTTTT.

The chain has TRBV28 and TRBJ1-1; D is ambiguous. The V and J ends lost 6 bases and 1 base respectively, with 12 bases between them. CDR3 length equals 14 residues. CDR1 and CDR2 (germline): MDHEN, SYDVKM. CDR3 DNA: TGTGCCAGCAGGGGGAGGGTTCGGAACACTGAAGCTTTCTTT. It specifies CASRGRVRNTEAFF.

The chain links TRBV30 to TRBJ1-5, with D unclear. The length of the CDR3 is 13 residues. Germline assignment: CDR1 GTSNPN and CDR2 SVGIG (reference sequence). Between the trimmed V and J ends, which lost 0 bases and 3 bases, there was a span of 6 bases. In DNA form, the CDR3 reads TGTGCCTGGAGTGTTACTAACAATCAGCCCCAGCATTTT. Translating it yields CAWSVTNNQPQHF. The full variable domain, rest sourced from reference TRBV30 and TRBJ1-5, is SQTIHQWPATLVQPVGSPLSLECTVEGTSNPNLYWYRQAAGRGLQLLFYSVGIGQISSEVPQNLSASRPQDRQFILSSKKLLLSDSGFYLCAWSVTNNQPQHFGDGTRLSIL.

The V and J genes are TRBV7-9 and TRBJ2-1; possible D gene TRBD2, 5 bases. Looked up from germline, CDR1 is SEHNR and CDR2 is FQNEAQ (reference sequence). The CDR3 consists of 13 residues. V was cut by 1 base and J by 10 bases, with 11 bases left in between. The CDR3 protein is CASSLEAIAEQFF. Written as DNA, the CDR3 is TGTGCCAGCAGCTTAGAAGCTATAGCGGAGCAGTTCTTC.

The CDR3 region has the DNA TGCGCCAGCAGCTTGTGGGAGGGCTCGAACACTGAAGCTTTCTTT. Translating it yields CASSLWEGSNTEAFF. J is TRBJ1-1 and V is TRBV5-1; D ambiguous. The CDR3 sequence is 15 residues long. V was clipped by 1 base and J by 1 base, with 11 bases between them. CDR1 and CDR2 from the germline V gene are SGHRS and YFSETQ.

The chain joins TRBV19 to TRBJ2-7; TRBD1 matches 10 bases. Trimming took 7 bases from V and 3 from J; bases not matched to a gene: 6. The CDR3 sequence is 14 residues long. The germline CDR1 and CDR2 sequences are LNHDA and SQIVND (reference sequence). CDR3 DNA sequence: TGTGCCAGTAAAAGGGGACAGGGGAACTACGAGCAGTACTTC. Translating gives CASKRGQGNYEQYF.

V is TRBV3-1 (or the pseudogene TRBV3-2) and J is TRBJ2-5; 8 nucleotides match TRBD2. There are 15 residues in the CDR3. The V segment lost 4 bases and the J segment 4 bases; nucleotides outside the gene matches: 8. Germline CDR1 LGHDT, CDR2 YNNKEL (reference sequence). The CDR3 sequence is CASSPTGGPGETQYF. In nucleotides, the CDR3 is TGTGCCAGCAGCCCCACGGGGGGGCCCGGAGAGACCCAGTACTTC.

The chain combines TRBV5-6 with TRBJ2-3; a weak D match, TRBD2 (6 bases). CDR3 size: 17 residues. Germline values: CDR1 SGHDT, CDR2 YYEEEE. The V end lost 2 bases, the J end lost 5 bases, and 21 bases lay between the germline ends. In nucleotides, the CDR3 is TGTGCCAGCAGCTTCGTCGGGCGGGGCGCTTCGGTAGATACGCAGTATTTT. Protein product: CASSFVGRGASVDTQYF.

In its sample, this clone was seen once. In DNA form, the CDR3 reads TGCGCCAGCAGCTTGTTCCGGGACAGGGAAGCTTTCTTT. Protein: CASSLFRDREAFF. The V gene is TRBV5-1, the J gene TRBJ1-1, with TRBD1 matching 8 bases. The germline V gene has CDR1 SGHRS and CDR2 YFSETQ. There are 13 residues in the CDR3. J lost 8 bases, V lost 1 base, and 4 bases had no gene match. The full variable domain, in which reference TRBV5-1 and TRBJ1-1 provide the parts outside the CDR3, is KAGVTQTPRYLIKTRGQQVTLSCSPISGHRSVSWYQQTPGQGLQFLFEYFSETQRNKGNFPGRFSGRQFSNSRSEMNVSTLELGDSALYLCASSLFRDREAFFGQGTRLTVV.

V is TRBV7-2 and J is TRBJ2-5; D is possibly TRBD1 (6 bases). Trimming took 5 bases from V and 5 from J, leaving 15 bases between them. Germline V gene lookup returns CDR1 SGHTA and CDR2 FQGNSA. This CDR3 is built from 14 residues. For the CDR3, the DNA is TGTGCCAGCAGCCCCTTAAACCAGGGGGAGACCCAGTACTTC. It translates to CASSPLNQGETQYF.

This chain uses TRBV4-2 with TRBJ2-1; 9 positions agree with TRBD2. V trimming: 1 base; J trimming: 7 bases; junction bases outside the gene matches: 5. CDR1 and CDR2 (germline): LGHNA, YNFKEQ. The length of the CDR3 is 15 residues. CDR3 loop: CASSQGSGGTNEQFF. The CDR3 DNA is TGTGCCAGCAGCCAAGGTAGCGGGGGTACGAATGAGCAGTTCTTC.

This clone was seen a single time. CDR3: CASSYFDHYPYNEQFF. The CDR3 nucleotides are TGTGCCAGCAGTTACTTTGACCACTACCCTTACAATGAGCAGTTCTTC. The chain has TRBV6-2 or TRBV6-3 and TRBJ2-1; D not certain. Trimming cost V 1 base and J 4 bases, with 14 bases left between them. CDR3 length: 16 residues. Germline values: CDR1 MNHEY, CDR2 SVGEGT.